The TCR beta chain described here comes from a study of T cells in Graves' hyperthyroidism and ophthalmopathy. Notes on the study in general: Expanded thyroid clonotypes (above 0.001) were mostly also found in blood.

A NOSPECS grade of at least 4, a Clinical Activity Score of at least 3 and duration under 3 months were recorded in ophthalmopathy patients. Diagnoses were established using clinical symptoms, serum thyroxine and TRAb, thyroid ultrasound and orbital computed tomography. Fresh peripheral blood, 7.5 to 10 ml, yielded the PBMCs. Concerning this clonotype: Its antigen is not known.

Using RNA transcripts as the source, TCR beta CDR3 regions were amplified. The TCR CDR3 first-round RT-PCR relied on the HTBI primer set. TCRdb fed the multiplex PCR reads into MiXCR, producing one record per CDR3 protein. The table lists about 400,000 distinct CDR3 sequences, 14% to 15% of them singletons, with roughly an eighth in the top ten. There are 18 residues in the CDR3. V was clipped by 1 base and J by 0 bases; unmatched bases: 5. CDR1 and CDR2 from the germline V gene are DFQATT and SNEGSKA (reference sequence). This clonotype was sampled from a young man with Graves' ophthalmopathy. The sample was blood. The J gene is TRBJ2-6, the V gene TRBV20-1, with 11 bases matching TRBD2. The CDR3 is CSARARLAGSSGANVLTF. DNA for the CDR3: TGCAGTGCTAGAGCCAGACTAGCGGGATCCTCTGGGGCCAACGTCCTGACTTTC.